The 10 T cell receptor beta chains listed next were all sequenced from one sample in a study of blood T cells in healthy people across ages. Next came a second PCR, run for about 6 to 11 cycles, which used a sample-barcoded 5' primer along with a J-beta primer mix. Each CDR3 protein is one row after TCRdb ran MiXCR on the 5' RACE reads. Of approximately 1,000,000 distinct CDR3 sequences detected, less than 45% appear once; the ten largest clones hold about an eighth. Sequenced sample: blood. The receptors were sampled from a man aged 18 to 29 in good health.

This clonotype has more than one count but fewer than ten. The chain combines TRBV2 with TRBJ2-3; possibly TRBD2 for D (6 bases). V was shortened by 0 bases and J by 4 bases, with 8 bases between the two germline ends. The CDR3 is 14 amino acids. CDR1 is SNHLY and CDR2 is FYNNEI in the germline V gene. The CDR3 DNA is TGTGCCAGCAGTGAAGCTCCGGGGGCAGATACGCAGTATTTT. Translated, it gives CASSEAPGADTQYF. Looking up the rest from reference TRBV2 and TRBJ2-3 gives the full variable domain: EPEVTQTPSHQVTQMGQEVILRCVPISNHLYFYWYRQILGQKVEFLVSFYNNEISEKSEIFDDQFSVERPDGSNFTLKIRSTKLEDSAMYFCASSEAPGADTQYFGPGTRLTVL.

In this sample, this clonotype turned up a few times. The gene calls are TRBV5-1 and TRBJ1-1; possible D gene TRBD1, 5 bases. Germline V gives CDR1 SGHRS, CDR2 YFSETQ. V lost 0 bases to trimming and J lost 8 bases, with 11 bases between them. The CDR3 is 13 amino acids. The CDR3 sequence: CASSLGGAGEAFF. The CDR3 nucleotides are TGCGCCAGCAGCTTGGGTGGGGCAGGAGAAGCTTTCTTT.

The J gene is TRBJ1-3, the V gene TRBV6-6, with D unclear. The CDR3 loop spans 15 amino acids. V was trimmed by 1 base and J by 0 bases, leaving 7 bases between them. The V gene's germline CDR1 is MNHNY and CDR2 SVGAGI (reference sequence). The CDR3, as DNA: TGTGCCAGCAGTTACTATGGTCACTCTGGAAACACCATATATTTT. It is translated as CASSYYGHSGNTIYF.

The V call is TRBV12-3 or TRBV12-4, the J call TRBJ2-7; a possible D gene is TRBD2 (6 bases). CDR3 size: 14 residues. V lost 1 base and J 4 bases, leaving 11 bases between the germline ends. CDR3 DNA sequence: TGTGCCAGCAGTTTAGGGCAGGAGGGGTACGAGCAGTACTTC. Its translation: CASSLGQEGYEQYF.

This clonotype was seen at least ten times. The chain employs TRBV7-9 and TRBJ1-2; D is ambiguous. Deletions cut 5 bases from V and 4 bases from J, with 17 bases between. Germline CDR1 SEHNR, CDR2 FQNEAQ (reference sequence). CDR3 length: 15 residues. As DNA, the CDR3 is TGTGCCAGCAGCCCCGTCAACGGACCGTCCTATGGCTACACCTTC. This codes for CASSPVNGPSYGYTF.

V gene TRBV4-3 combines with J gene TRBJ2-1; D gene unclear. Deletions cut 3 bases from V and 0 bases from J, with 6 bases between. There are 14 residues in the CDR3. CDR1 LGHNA and CDR2 YSLEER come from the germline V gene. CDR3 in amino acids: CASSQSSSYNEQFF. CDR3 DNA sequence: TGCGCCAGCAGCCAGTCGAGCTCCTACAATGAGCAGTTCTTC.

Here the CDR3 DNA reads TGTGCCAGCACCTCAAGTCTAGGGCCCAACTATGGCTACACCTTC. Amino acid sequence: CASTSSLGPNYGYTF. The V call is TRBV14, the J call TRBJ1-2; D is unresolved. In germline, CDR1 is SGHDN, CDR2 FVKESK. The CDR3 sequence is 15 residues long. V lost 7 bases, J lost 2 bases, and 17 bases lay in between.

This clonotype has just a few counts. V gene TRBV7-2 combines with J gene TRBJ1-1; a weak D match, TRBD1 (5 bases). The ends were cut back, 9 bases at V and 4 bases at J, with 18 bases in the middle. Germline V CDR1 and CDR2: SGHTA, FQGNSA. The CDR3 consists of 14 residues. CDR3 coding DNA: TGTGCCAGTAATCCAGGGATAGAAAGCACTGAAGCTTTCTTT. It translates to CASNPGIESTEAFF.

The gene calls are TRBV30 and TRBJ2-7; D is uncertain. The V gene's germline CDR1 is GTSNPN and CDR2 SVGIG (reference sequence). The V and J ends lost 1 base and 5 bases respectively, with 6 bases between them. This CDR3 region has 11 residues. CDR3 protein: CAWSGGNEQYF. CDR3 DNA sequence: TGTGCCTGGAGTGGGGGAAACGAGCAGTACTTC.

This clonotype appeared a few times. The chain links TRBV6-6 to TRBJ2-5; 7 positions agree with TRBD1. Germline lookup yields CDR1 MNHNY and CDR2 SVGAGI (reference sequence). V lost 2 bases and J lost 5; bases outside the gene matches: 5. The CDR3 is 14 amino acids. Here the CDR3 reads CASSYEGARETQYF. The CDR3 nucleotides read TGTGCCAGCAGTTACGAGGGGGCAAGGGAGACCCAGTACTTC.